This T cell receptor beta chain was identified in a study of Ad26.COV2.S vaccination and SARS-CoV-2 variants. At the level of the study: The study gave Ad26.COV2.S intramuscularly, once or twice 56 days apart. Findings and caveats of the study: Possible underestimation of total T cell responses by the TCR breadth and depth analyses was noted. Comparability of non-spike TCR breadth was observed across vaccine and placebo recipients.

Here immunoSEQ multiplex PCR was the method, and the copy in TCRdb shows in-frame clones only, minus some. The sample shows about 350,000 clones, about 87% of them seen only once. Only one count was recorded for this clone. The antigen remains undetermined. There are 13 residues in the CDR3. Germline CDR1 is MDHEN and CDR2 is SYDVKM. With 6 bases removed from V and 6 bases from J, the gap between germline ends came to 12 bases. Treatment in this sample: around 19 received Ad26.COV2.S at low or high dose, single or two shots; about 5 received placebo; per-sample allocation not given. Sample collection was performed on day 63 after the first vaccine or placebo injection. Aged 18-55 years, donor was enrolled in Boston at some point between 2019 and 2021.

The clonotype was recovered from a person between 18 and 65 years old who received the Ad26.COV2.S COVID-19 vaccine or a placebo. This specimen was peripheral blood, taken in a trial of Ad26.COV2.S vaccine versus placebo. V is TRBV28 and J is TRBJ2-1; D gene unclear. In DNA, the CDR3 is TGTGCCAGCAGCCCTAATCCCTCCAATGAGCAGTTCTTC. This encodes CASSPNPSNEQFF.